The entry below describes one T cell receptor (beta chain). This clonotype turned up a few times. No cognate antigen has been identified for it. No base qualities exist here, and no much larger clone lies one base off it. The sample comes from a study of type 1 regulatory T cells (dated by TCRdb to the early 2020s). With respect to the entire study: An in vitro protocol by which a Tr1-enriched, alloantigen-specific CD4 T cell product named T-allo10 was generated was characterized in the study. T-allo10 was being tested clinically in patients with hematological malignancies who were undergoing allogeneic hematopoietic stem cell transplantation.

Study-level results and caveats: Compared with non-Tr1 cells, Tr1 cells had a TCR repertoire that was more restricted, a finding the study read as clonal expansion induced by alloantigen.

For sequencing, an Illumina MiSeq was employed. Through fastp at Q25 and MiXCR, TCRdb rebuilt clones from the public reads, retaining in-frame beta chains. One record per CDR3 amino acid sequence lists the most common genes and DNA. The sample table shows about 42,000 distinct CDR3 sequences, and over 9% are seen once. The top ten clones comprise 8% to 10% of the sample. CDR1 SGHTA and CDR2 FQGNSA are derived from the germline V gene. Trimming leaves V shorter by 2 bases and J shorter by 6 bases, with the junction holding 10 bases beyond the gene matches. The CDR3 sequence holds 15 residues, the cysteine and phenylalanine included. Only CDR3 DNA remains: 45 bases, in frame from the first base.

The sequencing input was cultured non-Tr1 T cells, either the whole culture or a sorted T cell fraction (not recorded which). The sample's cell subset or site label, in plain terms: non-Tr1 population from the T-allo10 product. The receptor comes from a human donor in good health. The sequence is built from TRBV7-2 and TRBJ2-7; 7 bases in the middle match TRBD2. The CDR3 protein sequence reads: CASSLSAGAPGEQYF. At the DNA level, the sequence is TGTGCCAGCAGCTTAAGCGCGGGAGCCCCCGGCGAGCAGTACTTC.